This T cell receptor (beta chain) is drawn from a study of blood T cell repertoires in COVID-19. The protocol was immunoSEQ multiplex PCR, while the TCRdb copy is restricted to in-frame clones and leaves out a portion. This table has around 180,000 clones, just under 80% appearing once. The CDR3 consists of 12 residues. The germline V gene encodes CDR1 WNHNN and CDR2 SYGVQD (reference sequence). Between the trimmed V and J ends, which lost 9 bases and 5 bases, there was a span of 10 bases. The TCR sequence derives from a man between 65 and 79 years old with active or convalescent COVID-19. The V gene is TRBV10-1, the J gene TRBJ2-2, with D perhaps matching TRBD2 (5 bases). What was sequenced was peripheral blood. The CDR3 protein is CASSLATGELFF. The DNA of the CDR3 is TGCGCCAGTTCCCTAGCTACCGGGGAGCTGTTTTTT.